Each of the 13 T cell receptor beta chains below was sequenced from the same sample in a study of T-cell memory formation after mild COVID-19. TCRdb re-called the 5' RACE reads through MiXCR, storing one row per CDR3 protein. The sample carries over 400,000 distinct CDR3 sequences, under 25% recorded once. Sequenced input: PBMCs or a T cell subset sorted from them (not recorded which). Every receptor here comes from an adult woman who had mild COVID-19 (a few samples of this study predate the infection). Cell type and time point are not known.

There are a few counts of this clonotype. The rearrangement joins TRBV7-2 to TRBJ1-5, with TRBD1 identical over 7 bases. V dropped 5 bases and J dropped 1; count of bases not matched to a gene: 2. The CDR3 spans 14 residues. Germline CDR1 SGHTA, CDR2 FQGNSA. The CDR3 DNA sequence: TGTGCCAGCAGCCCCAGGGGGAGCAATCAGCCCCAGCATTTT. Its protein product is CASSPRGSNQPQHF.

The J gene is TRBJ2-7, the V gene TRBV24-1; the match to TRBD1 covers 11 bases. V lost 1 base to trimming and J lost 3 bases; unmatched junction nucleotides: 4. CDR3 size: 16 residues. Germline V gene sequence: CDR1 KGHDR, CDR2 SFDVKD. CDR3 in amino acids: CATSDFGTGGFYEQYF. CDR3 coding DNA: TGTGCCACCAGTGATTTCGGGACAGGGGGTTTCTACGAGCAGTACTTC.

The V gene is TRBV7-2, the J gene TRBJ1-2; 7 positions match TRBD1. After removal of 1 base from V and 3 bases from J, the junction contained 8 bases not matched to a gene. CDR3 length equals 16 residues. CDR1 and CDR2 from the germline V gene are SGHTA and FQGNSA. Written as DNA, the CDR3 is TGTGCCAGCAGCTTAGAGAGACAGGGAATTGACTATGGCTACACCTTC. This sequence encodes CASSLERQGIDYGYTF. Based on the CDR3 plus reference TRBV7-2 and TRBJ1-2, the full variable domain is GAGVSQSPSNKVTEKGKDVELRCDPISGHTALYWYRQSLGQGLEFLIYFQGNSAPDKSGLPSDRFSAERTGGSVSTLTIQRTQQEDSAVYLCASSLERQGIDYGYTFGSGTRLTVV.

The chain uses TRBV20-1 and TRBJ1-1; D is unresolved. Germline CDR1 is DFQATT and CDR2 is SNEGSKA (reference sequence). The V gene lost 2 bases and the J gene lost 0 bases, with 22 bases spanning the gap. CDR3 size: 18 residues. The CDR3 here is CSARSPFYSEVMNTEAFF. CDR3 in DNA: TGCAGTGCTAGATCCCCTTTTTACAGCGAGGTGATGAACACTGAAGCTTTCTTT.

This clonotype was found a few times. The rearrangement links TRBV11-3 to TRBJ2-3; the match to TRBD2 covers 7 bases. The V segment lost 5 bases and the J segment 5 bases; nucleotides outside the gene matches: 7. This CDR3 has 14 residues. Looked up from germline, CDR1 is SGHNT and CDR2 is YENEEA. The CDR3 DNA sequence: TGTGCCAGCAGCCCGTACGGGAGGCGAGATACGCAGTATTTT. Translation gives CASSPYGRRDTQYF.

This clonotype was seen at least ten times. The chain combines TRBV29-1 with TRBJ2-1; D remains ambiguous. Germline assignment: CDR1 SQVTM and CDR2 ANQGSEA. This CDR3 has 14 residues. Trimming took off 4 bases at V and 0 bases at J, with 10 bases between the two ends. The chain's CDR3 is CSVGGPSSYNEQFF. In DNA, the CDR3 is TGCAGCGTTGGAGGTCCAAGCTCCTACAATGAGCAGTTCTTC.

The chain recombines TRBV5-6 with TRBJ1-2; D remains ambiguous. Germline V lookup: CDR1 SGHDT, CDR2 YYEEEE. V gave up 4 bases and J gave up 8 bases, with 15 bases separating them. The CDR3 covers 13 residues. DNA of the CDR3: TGTGCCAGCAGCCCTGACCTAGACTCCGGCTACACCTTC. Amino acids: CASSPDLDSGYTF.

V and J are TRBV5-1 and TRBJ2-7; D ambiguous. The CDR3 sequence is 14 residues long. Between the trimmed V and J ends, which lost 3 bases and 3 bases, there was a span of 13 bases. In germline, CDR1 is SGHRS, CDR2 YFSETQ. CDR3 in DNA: TGCGCCAGCAGCTCCCGTGACAACTTCTACGAGCAGTACTTC. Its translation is CASSSRDNFYEQYF.

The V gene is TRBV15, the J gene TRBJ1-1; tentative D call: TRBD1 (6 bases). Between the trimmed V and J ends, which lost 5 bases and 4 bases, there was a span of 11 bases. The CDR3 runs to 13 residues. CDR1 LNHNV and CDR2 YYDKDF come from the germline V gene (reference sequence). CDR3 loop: CATSPRRGTEAFF. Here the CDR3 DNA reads TGTGCCACCAGCCCCCGCAGGGGCACTGAAGCTTTCTTT. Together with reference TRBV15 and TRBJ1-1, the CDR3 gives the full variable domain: DAMVIQNPRYQVTQFGKPVTLSCSQTLNHNVMYWYQQKSSQAPKLLFHYYDKDFNNEADTPDNFQSRRPNTSFCFLDIRSPGLGDTAMYLCATSPRRGTEAFFGQGTRLTVV.

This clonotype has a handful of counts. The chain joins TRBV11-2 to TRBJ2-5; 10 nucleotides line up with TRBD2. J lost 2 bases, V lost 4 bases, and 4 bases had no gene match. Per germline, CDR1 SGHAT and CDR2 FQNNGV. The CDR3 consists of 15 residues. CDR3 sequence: CASSSGLAEQETQYF. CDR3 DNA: TGTGCCAGCAGCTCCGGACTAGCGGAACAAGAGACCCAGTACTTC. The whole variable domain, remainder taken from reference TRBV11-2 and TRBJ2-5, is EAGVAQSPRYKIIEKRQSVAFWCNPISGHATLYWYQQILGQGPKLLIQFQNNGVVDDSQLPKDRFSAERLKGVDSTLKIQPAKLEDSAVYLCASSSGLAEQETQYFGPGTRLLVL.

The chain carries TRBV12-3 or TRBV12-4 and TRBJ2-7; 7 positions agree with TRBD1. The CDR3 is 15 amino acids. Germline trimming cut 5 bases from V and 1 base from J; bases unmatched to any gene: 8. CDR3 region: CASSHPTGQSYEQYF. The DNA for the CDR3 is TGTGCCAGCAGTCACCCGACAGGGCAATCCTACGAGCAGTACTTC.

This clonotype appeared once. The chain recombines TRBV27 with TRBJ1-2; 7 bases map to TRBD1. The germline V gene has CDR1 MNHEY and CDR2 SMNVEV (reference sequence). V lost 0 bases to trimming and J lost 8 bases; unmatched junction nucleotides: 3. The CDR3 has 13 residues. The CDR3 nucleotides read TGTGCCAGCAGTTTATCGGCAGGGGGAGGCTACACCTTC. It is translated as CASSLSAGGGYTF.

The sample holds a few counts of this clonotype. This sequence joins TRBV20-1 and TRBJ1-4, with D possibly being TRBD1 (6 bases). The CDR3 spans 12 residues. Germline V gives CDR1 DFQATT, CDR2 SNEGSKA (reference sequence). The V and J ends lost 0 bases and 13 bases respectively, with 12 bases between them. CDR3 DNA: TGCAGTGCTAGAGATAACAGGGAACTACTGTTTTTT. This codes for CSARDNRELLFF.